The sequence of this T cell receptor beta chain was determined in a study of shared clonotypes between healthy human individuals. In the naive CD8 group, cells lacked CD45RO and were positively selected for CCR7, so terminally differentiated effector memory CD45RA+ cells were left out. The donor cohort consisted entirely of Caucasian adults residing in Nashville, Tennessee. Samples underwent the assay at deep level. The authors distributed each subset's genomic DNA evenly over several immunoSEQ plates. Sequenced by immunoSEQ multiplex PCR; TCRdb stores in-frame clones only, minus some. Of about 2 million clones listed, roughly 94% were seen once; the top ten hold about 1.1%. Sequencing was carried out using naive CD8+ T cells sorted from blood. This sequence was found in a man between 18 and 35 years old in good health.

The DNA for the CDR3 is TGCGCCAGCAGCTTGACAGGCTGGGGCACTGAAGCTTTCTTT. It translates to CASSLTGWGTEAFF. V gene TRBV5-1 combines with J gene TRBJ1-1; TRBD1 is a possible D gene (5 bases). CDR1 is SGHRS and CDR2 is YFSETQ in the germline V gene. V lost 1 base to trimming and J lost 4 bases, with 11 bases between them. The CDR3 has 14 amino acids.